This TCR beta chain emerged from a study of blood T cell repertoires in COVID-19 (dated by TCRdb to about 2020). Describing the broader study: The collaborator samples originated in the United States, Italy and Spain and spanned the acute and convalescent phases of COVID-19. The material from the prospective study consisted of cDNA or gDNA derived from T cells, B-cell-depleted T cells, or PBMCs. Deeply sampled blood TCRbeta repertoires from subjects exposed to, actively infected with, or recovered from COVID-19 were included in the dataset. The repertoires were released in a freely available public database intended as a resource for research on the immune response to SARS-CoV-2. Samples came from the ongoing ImmuneRACE study (first 160 participants) plus 1,254 subjects from 6 global collaborators. Nearly every sample came with metadata listing a de-identified subject ID, COVID-19 status, age in years and sex. Where HLA class I and class II types were available, the types were taken from metadata supplied by the sample provider, not from assay-based typing. General conclusions and limits of the study: How much clinical and demographic metadata was included differed by source and by participant, and the metadata was provided uncurated.

The collaborating institutions used their own protocols to collect whole blood in K2EDTA tubes. Collaborator samples were shipped for TCRbeta analysis as frozen whole blood, isolated PBMCs, or DNA extracted from either sample type. Turning to this clone: Its antigen is still unknown. Per-nucleotide qualities are absent, and no much larger clonotype sits a single base away.

TCRbeta CDR3 regions were amplified from genomic DNA by means of the immunoSEQ Assay, a bias-controlled multiplex PCR. The authors' pipeline ran thus. The number of nucleated cells in each sample was estimated from the amplification of reference gene primers within the assay. To quantify the absolute abundance of each unique TCRbeta CDR3 rearrangement, sequence reads were collapsed and filtered. Productive Simpson clonality was computed per sample as the square root of Simpson's diversity index over productive rearrangements. TCRdb stores this immuneACCESS table with in-frame sequences only. Part of the clones is absent; in the studies checked, under half of the shortfall reflects unresolved V genes, and no reason is known for the rest. V and J calls and clone size are as listed in that table; D and trimming were resolved from the DNA. In this sample the table shows over 200,000 clones, 92% of which occur a single time. More than 0.95% of the sample is taken by the ten largest.

This TCR derives from a man aged 25 to 40 with acute or convalescent COVID-19. Sequencing used peripheral blood.

DNA sequence: TGTGCCAGCAGAGGGGGACAGGGGGGTGTGGATGAGCAGTTCTTC. Translated, this is CASRGGQGGVDEQFF. This chain joins TRBV6-6 to TRBJ2-1; TRBD1 aligns with 11 central bases. From the cysteine through the phenylalanine, the CDR3 covers 15 amino acids. Solely the CDR3 DNA is kept, with 45 bases framed from the first base. Relative to germline, V is missing 6 bases and J is missing 8 bases, with 9 bases of the junction outside any gene match. Sequences MNHNY (CDR1) and SVGAGI (CDR2) are obtained from the germline V gene (reference sequence).